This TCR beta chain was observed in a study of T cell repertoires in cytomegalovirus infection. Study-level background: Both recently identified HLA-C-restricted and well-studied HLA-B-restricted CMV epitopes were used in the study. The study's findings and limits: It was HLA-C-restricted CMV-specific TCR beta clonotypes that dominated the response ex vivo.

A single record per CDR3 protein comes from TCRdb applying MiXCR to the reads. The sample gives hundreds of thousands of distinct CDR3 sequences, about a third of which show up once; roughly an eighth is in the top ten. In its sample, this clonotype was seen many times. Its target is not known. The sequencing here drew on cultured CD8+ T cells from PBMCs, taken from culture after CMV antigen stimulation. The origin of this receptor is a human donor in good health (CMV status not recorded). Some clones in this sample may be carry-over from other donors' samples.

The CDR3 DNA is TGTGCCAGCAGCCCCTACGGGGCGAACACTGAAGCTTTCTTT. The encoded protein is CASSPYGANTEAFF. The chain links TRBV7-9 to TRBJ1-1, with a possible D match to TRBD1 (5 bases). The V end lost 5 bases, the J end lost 1 base, and 11 bases lay between the germline ends. Germline V lookup: CDR1 SEHNR, CDR2 FQNEAQ (reference sequence). The CDR3 sequence is 14 residues long.